This T cell receptor beta chain was identified during a study of T cell changes during pregnancy in multiple sclerosis. V gave up 1 base and J gave up 0 bases, with 15 bases separating them. This CDR3 spans 17 amino acids. Germline V lookup: CDR1 LNHDA, CDR2 SQIVND (reference sequence). Profiling relied on immunoSEQ multiplex PCR, and the TCRdb table lists in-frame clones only, not all of them. The sample holds 15,000 to 20,000 clones, 70% to 90% seen once. The sample consisted of CD8+ T cells from peripheral blood mononuclear cells, taken after pregnancy. This chain links TRBV19 with TRBJ1-1, with D perhaps matching TRBD1 (5 bases). This TCR derives from a female donor in good health, enrolled as a control in a pregnancy study. This CDR3 reads CASSIGRVGGVNTEAFF. CDR3 nucleotide sequence: TGTGCCAGTAGTATAGGCAGGGTAGGCGGAGTGAACACTGAAGCTTTCTTT.